This TCR beta chain emerged from a study of blood T cell repertoires in COVID-19. As for the study in general: Acute and convalescent COVID-19 samples came from the United States, Italy and Spain.

Trimming removed 4 bases from V and 4 bases from J; junction bases left unmatched: 7. Germline CDR1 and CDR2: SGDLS and YYNGEE. CDR3 size: 16 residues. In the source study's methods: How many nucleated cells were present was estimated from reference gene primer amplification. Profiling relied on immunoSEQ multiplex PCR, and the TCRdb table lists in-frame clones only, not all of them. The D gene and trimming were derived from the DNA, and the V and J assignments and clone size from that table. The sample lists tens of thousands of clones; roughly 88% were seen once. This clonotype was sampled from a woman aged 65 to 85 with acute or convalescent COVID-19. This chain connects TRBV9 to TRBJ2-3, with 12 bases identical to TRBD2. Sample: peripheral blood. This CDR3 reads CASSSPLAGGPDTQYF. DNA for the CDR3: TGTGCCAGCAGCTCCCCTCTAGCGGGGGGGCCAGATACGCAGTATTTT.